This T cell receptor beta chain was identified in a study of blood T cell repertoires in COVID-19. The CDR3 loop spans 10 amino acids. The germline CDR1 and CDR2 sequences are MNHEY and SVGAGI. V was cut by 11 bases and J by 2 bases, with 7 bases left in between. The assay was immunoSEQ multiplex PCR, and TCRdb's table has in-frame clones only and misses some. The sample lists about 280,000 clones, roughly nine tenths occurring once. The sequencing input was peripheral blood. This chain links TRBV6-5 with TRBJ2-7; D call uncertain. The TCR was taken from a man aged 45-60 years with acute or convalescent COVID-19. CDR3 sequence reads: CAVSAYEQYF. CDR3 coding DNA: TGTGCCGTTTCTGCCTACGAGCAGTACTTC.